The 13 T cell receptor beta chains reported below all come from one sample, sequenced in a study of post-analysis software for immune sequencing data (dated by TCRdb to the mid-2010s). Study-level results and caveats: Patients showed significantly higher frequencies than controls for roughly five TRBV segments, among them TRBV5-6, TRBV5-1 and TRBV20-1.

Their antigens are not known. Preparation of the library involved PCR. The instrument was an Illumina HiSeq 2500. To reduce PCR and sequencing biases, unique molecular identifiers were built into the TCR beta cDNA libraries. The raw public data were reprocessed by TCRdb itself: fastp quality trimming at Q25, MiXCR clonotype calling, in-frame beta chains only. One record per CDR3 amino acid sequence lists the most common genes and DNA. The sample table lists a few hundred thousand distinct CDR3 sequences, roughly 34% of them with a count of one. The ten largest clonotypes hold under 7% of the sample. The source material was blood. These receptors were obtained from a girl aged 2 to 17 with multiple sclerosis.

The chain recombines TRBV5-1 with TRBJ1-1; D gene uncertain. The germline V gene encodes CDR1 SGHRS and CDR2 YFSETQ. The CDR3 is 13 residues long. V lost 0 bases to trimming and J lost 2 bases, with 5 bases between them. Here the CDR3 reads CASSLATNTEAFF. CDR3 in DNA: TGCGCCAGCAGCTTGGCTACCAACACTGAAGCTTTCTTT.

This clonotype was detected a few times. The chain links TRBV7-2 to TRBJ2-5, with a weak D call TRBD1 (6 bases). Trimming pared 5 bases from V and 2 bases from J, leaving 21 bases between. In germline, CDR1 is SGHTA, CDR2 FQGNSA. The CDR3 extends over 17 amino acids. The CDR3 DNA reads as TGTGCCAGCAGCCGTTCCCCACAGGGTGTCGGGCAAGAGACCCAGTACTTC. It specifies CASSRSPQGVGQETQYF.

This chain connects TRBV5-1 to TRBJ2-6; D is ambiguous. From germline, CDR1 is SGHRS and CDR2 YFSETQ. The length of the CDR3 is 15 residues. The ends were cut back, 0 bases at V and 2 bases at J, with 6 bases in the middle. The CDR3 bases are TGCGCCAGCAGCTTGGACGCGGCTGGGGCCAACGTCCTGACTTTC. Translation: CASSLDAAGANVLTF. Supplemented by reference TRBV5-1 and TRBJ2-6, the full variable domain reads KAGVTQTPRYLIKTRGQQVTLSCSPISGHRSVSWYQQTPGQGLQFLFEYFSETQRNKGNFPGRFSGRQFSNSRSEMNVSTLELGDSALYLCASSLDAAGANVLTFGAGSRLTVL.

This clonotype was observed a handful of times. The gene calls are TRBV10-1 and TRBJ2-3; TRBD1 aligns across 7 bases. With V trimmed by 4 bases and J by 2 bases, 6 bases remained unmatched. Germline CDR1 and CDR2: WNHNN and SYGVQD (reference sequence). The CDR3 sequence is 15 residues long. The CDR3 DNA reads TGCGCCAGCAGTGGGGAGACAGGGCCCACAGATACGCAGTATTTT. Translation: CASSGETGPTDTQYF.

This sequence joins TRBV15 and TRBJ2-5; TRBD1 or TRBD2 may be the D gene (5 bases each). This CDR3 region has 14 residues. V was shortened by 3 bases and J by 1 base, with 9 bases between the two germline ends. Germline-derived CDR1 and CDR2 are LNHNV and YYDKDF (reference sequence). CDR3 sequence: CATSRWGFQETQYF. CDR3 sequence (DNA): TGTGCCACCAGCAGGTGGGGGTTCCAAGAGACCCAGTACTTC.

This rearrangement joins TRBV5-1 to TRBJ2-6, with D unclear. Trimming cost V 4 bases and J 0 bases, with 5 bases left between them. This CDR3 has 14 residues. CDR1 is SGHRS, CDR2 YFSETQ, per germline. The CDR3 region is CASSDNSGANVLTF. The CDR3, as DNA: TGCGCCAGCAGCGACAACTCTGGGGCCAACGTCCTGACTTTC.

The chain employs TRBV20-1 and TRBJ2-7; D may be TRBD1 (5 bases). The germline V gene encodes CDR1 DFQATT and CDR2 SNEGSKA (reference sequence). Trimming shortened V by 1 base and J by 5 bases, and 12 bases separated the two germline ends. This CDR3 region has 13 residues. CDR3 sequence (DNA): TGCAGTGCTAGAGCAGGGTTGGGCCACGAGCAGTACTTC. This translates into CSARAGLGHEQYF.

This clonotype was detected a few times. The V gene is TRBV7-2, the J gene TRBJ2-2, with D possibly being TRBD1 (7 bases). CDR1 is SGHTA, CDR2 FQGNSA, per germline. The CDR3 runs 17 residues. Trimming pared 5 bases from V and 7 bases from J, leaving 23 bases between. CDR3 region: CASSPASGRGVYGELFF. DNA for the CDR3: TGTGCCAGCAGCCCCGCGTCGGGCAGGGGGGTTTACGGGGAGCTGTTTTTT. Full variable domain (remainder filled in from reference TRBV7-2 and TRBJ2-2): GAGVSQSPSNKVTEKGKDVELRCDPISGHTALYWYRQSLGQGLEFLIYFQGNSAPDKSGLPSDRFSAERTGGSVSTLTIQRTQQEDSAVYLCASSPASGRGVYGELFFGEGSRLTVL.

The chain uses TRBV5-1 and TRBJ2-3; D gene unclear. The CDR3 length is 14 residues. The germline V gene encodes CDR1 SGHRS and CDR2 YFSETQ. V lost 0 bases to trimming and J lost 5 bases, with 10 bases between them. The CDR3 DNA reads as TGCGCCAGCAGCTTGGGTGGCGTCCAAGATACGCAGTATTTT. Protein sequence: CASSLGGVQDTQYF.

The CDR3 region is CSVGSGASGGADTQYF. As DNA, the CDR3 is TGCAGCGTTGGCTCGGGAGCTAGCGGGGGAGCAGATACGCAGTATTTT. The chain uses TRBV29-1 and TRBJ2-3; 10 bases fit TRBD2. This CDR3 is 16 amino acids long. The trim removed 4 bases at V and 4 bases at J, leaving 11 bases unmatched. Germline CDR1 is SQVTM and CDR2 is ANQGSEA.

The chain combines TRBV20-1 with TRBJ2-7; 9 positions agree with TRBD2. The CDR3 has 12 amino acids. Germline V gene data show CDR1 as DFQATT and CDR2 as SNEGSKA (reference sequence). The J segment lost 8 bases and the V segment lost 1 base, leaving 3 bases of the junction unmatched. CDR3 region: CSARVAGDKQYF. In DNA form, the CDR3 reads TGCAGTGCTAGAGTAGCGGGGGACAAGCAGTACTTC.

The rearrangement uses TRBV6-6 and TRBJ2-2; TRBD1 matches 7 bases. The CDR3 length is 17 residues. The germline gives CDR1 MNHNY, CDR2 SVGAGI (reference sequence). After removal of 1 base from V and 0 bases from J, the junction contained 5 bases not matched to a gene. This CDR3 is CASSYFVRGTNTGELFF. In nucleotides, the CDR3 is TGTGCCAGCAGTTACTTCGTCAGGGGGACGAACACCGGGGAGCTGTTTTTT.

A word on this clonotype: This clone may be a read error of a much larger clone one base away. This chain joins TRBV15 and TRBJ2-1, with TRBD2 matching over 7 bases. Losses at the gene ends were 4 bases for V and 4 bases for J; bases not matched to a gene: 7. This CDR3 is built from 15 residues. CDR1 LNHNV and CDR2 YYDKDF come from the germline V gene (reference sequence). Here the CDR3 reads CATSNGLDTYNEQFF. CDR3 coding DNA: TGTGCCACCAGCAATGGACTAGATACTTACAATGAGCAGTTCTTC. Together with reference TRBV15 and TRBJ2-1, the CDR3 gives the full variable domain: DAMVIQNPRYQVTQFGKPVTLSCSQTLNHNVMYWYQQKSSQAPKLLFHYYDKDFNNEADTPDNFQSRRPNTSFCFLDIRSPGLGDTAMYLCATSNGLDTYNEQFFGPGTRLTVL.